One sample yielded the 5 T cell receptor beta chains listed below, sequenced in a study of T cells in Graves' hyperthyroidism and ophthalmopathy. RNA transcripts served as the template for amplifying TCR beta CDR3 regions. Carried out on the TCR CDR3, a first-round RT-PCR used the HTBI primer set. TCRdb called the multiplex PCR reads again in MiXCR, with one record for every CDR3 protein. The table lists some 500,000 distinct CDR3 sequences, about 15% of them singletons, with 25% to 35% in the top ten. Sequenced sample: blood. The receptors were sampled from a woman in her 30s with Graves' ophthalmopathy.

This clonotype was found a few times. The chain recombines TRBV27 with TRBJ2-7; TRBD1 agrees at 12 bases. Germline-derived CDR1 and CDR2 are MNHEY and SMNVEV (reference sequence). Trimming at V came to 3 bases and at J to 3 bases, leaving 6 bases not matched to a gene. This CDR3 has 16 amino acids. The CDR3, as DNA: TGTGCCAGCAGTTTCGGGGACAGGGGGCCTCGCTACGAGCAGTACTTC. Protein: CASSFGDRGPRYEQYF.

With respect to this clonotype: This may come from a read error, since a much larger clone is one base off. The chain has TRBV12-3 or TRBV12-4 and TRBJ1-2, with D unclear. Between the trimmed V and J ends, which lost 6 bases and 2 bases, there was a span of 10 bases. The CDR3 length is 13 residues. CDR3 residues: CASSVSPNYGYTF. CDR3 bases: TGTGCCAGCAGCGTCAGCCCGAACTATGGCTACACCTTC.

This chain links TRBV12-5 with TRBJ1-2; unclear D gene. Deletions cut 1 base from V and 8 bases from J, with 8 bases between. The germline V gene encodes CDR1 LGHNT and CDR2 FRNRAP. This CDR3 has 12 amino acids. In DNA, the CDR3 is TGTGCTAGTGGTTTGGGACACGGCGGCTACACCTTC. Its protein product is CASGLGHGGYTF.

This clonotype was seen repeatedly, ten times or more. The chain employs TRBV28 and TRBJ2-3; the match to TRBD2 covers 12 bases. The V gene's germline CDR1 is MDHEN and CDR2 SYDVKM. This CDR3 contains 17 residues. The junction had 12 bases not matched to a gene; V was cut back by 7 bases and J by 4 bases. CDR3 region: CASTTSGRPGDADTQYF. DNA for the CDR3: TGTGCCAGCACCACTAGCGGGAGGCCGGGAGACGCAGATACGCAGTATTTT. Full variable domain (rest looked up from reference TRBV28 and TRBJ2-3): DVKVTQSSRYLVKRTGEKVFLECVQDMDHENMFWYRQDPGLGLRLIYFSYDVKMKEKGDIPEGYSVSREKKERFSLILESASTNQTSMYLCASTTSGRPGDADTQYFGPGTRLTVL.

This chain links TRBV7-8 with TRBJ2-7; the match to TRBD1 covers 7 bases. The V gene end was trimmed by 1 base and the J gene end by 4 bases; junction bases not matched to a gene: 10. Looked up from germline, CDR1 is SGHVS and CDR2 is FQNEAQ. The CDR3 has 16 amino acids. CDR3 in amino acids: CASSLVSGQVIYEQYF. CDR3 in DNA: TGTGCCAGCAGCTTAGTTTCCGGACAGGTCATATACGAGCAGTACTTC.